This T cell receptor (beta chain) was observed in a study of blood T cells in healthy people across ages. A second roughly 6 to 11 cycle PCR used barcoded and J-beta primers. Each cDNA molecule was tagged by a template-switch adaptor with 12 random nucleotides. Via MiXCR, TCRdb re-called the 5' RACE reads, giving one row per CDR3 protein. Of 1.5 million to 2 million distinct CDR3 sequences listed, around 48% are singletons. Details on this clonotype: As yet, its antigen is unknown.

Healthy Caucasian individuals from Russia aged about 6 to 100 served as donors. Whole-study results and caveats: Naive and antigen-experienced cells could not be conclusively compared, given unsorted PBMCs. The long-lived group displayed more naive CD4+ cells, plus higher diversity, than the aged donors did.

There are 15 residues in the CDR3. Trimming removed 0 bases from V and 7 bases from J; junction bases left unmatched: 5. CDR1 and CDR2 from the germline V gene are DFQATT and SNEGSKA (reference sequence). The TCR was taken from a woman aged 40-49 years in good health. The specimen sequenced was blood. V is TRBV20-1 and J is TRBJ1-4; 10 nucleotides line up with TRBD1. Here the CDR3 DNA reads TGCAGTGCTAGAGAGGGAAGGACAGGGGGTGAAAAACTGTTTTTT. The encoded protein is CSAREGRTGGEKLFF.